This TCR beta chain was sequenced in a study of OX40 agonist ivuxolimab in advanced cancers. Study summary: Those enrolled were 82.7% male, with a mean age of about 66 years and ages from about 20 to 90.

TCRdb's copy holds only in-frame clones and misses some; the assay was immunoSEQ multiplex PCR. The sample contains some 70,000 clones, over 70% of which appear only once. Points from the study as a whole: Expanded clones were, on average, more numerous in CD8+ T cells than in CD4+. The CD4+ and CD8+ T cells in the blood had expanded clonally by week 6 at 0.1 to 3.0 mg/kg.

To note about this clone: Its antigen is not known.

The CDR3 extends over 14 amino acids. The junction had 4 bases not matched to a gene; V was cut back by 5 bases and J by 0 bases. Germline V gene sequence: CDR1 KGHSH, CDR2 LQKENI. This sequence was found in an adult with an advanced solid tumor such as melanoma, head and neck, liver or kidney cancer. V usage is TRBV18 and J usage is TRBJ2-7, with 7 positions matching TRBD1. Sample: CD4+ or CD8+ T cells sorted from blood, taken in a trial of the OX40 agonist ivuxolimab. The CDR3 DNA sequence: TGTGCCAGCTCATTCGGGGACAGCTCCTACGAGCAGTACTTC. Its protein product is CASSFGDSSYEQYF.